The 5 T cell receptor beta chains reported below all come from one sample, sequenced in a study of blood T cells in healthy people across ages. Primers used in a second PCR of about 6 to 11 cycles were a sample-barcoded 5' primer and a J-beta primer mix. TCRdb independently ran MiXCR on the 5' RACE reads; one entry per CDR3 protein. The profile shows roughly 2 million distinct CDR3 sequences, about 49% of them singletons. What was sequenced was blood. These receptors originate from a woman in her thirties or forties in good health.

This clonotype was counted between two and nine times. This chain links TRBV7-9 with TRBJ2-1; 7 bases are shared with TRBD1. The V segment lost 6 bases and the J segment 0 bases; nucleotides outside the gene matches: 8. CDR1 is SEHNR and CDR2 is FQNEAQ in the germline V gene (reference sequence). The CDR3 has 16 amino acids. This CDR3 reads CASSQTGDSSYNEQFF. The CDR3 nucleotides are TGTGCCAGCAGTCAAACAGGGGATAGCTCCTACAATGAGCAGTTCTTC.

V is TRBV27 and J is TRBJ2-3; D call uncertain. CDR1 MNHEY and CDR2 SMNVEV come from the germline V gene (reference sequence). CDR3 length equals 12 residues. Trimming removed 7 bases at V and 4 bases at J, with 9 bases between. In nucleotides, the CDR3 is TGTGCCAGCAAAACGCTCCCAGATACGCAGTATTTT. It is translated as CASKTLPDTQYF.

This clonotype was seen a single time. This chain links TRBV7-9 with TRBJ1-1, with 9 bases fitting TRBD1. The CDR3 contains 16 residues. Germline trimming cut 6 bases from V and 1 base from J; bases unmatched to any gene: 9. Germline loops: CDR1 SEHNR, CDR2 FQNEAQ (reference sequence). The DNA of the CDR3 is TGTGCCAGCAGGAACCGGGACAGGGATAAGAACACTGAAGCTTTCTTT. Translation gives CASRNRDRDKNTEAFF. Full variable domain (missing parts from reference TRBV7-9 and TRBJ1-1): DTGVSQNPRHKITKRGQNVTFRCDPISEHNRLYWYRQTLGQGPEFLTYFQNEAQLEKSRLLSDRFSAERPKGSFSTLEIQRTEQGDSAMYLCASRNRDRDKNTEAFFGQGTRLTVV.

The chain couples TRBV2 to TRBJ1-4; D uncertain. Germline loops: CDR1 SNHLY, CDR2 FYNNEI. V lost 6 bases and J lost 7, with 18 bases in between. CDR3 length: 15 amino acids. CDR3 DNA: TGTGCCAGCAGAATATCCGGGGTTGCGGGTGAAAAACTGTTTTTT. As protein: CASRISGVAGEKLFF. The full variable domain, rest sourced from reference TRBV2 and TRBJ1-4, is EPEVTQTPSHQVTQMGQEVILRCVPISNHLYFYWYRQILGQKVEFLVSFYNNEISEKSEIFDDQFSVERPDGSNFTLKIRSTKLEDSAMYFCASRISGVAGEKLFFGSGTQLSVL.

This chain connects TRBV25-1 to TRBJ1-1; D may be TRBD1 (5 bases). Germline V gene sequence: CDR1 MGHDK, CDR2 SYGVNS. Between the trimmed V and J ends, which lost 1 base and 3 bases, there was a span of 12 bases. The CDR3 spans 15 residues. The CDR3 DNA sequence: TGTGCCAGCAGTGAATTTCCGGGCAGGGACACTGAAGCTTTCTTT. Its translation is CASSEFPGRDTEAFF.